This TCR beta chain was captured in a study of T cell changes during pregnancy in multiple sclerosis. Using immunoSEQ multiplex PCR, the repertoire was profiled, and TCRdb retains in-frame clones only, with some absent. The repertoire includes 100,000 or so clones, around 94% of them detected once, and under 1.5% sits in the top ten. Germline CDR1 LNHNV, CDR2 YYDKDF (reference sequence). The V gene lost 7 bases and the J gene lost 1 base, with 19 bases spanning the gap. CDR3 length: 16 amino acids. This clone was seen just once. The clonotype comes from a female donor with multiple sclerosis, enrolled in a pregnancy study. The chain uses TRBV15 and TRBJ2-5, with a weak D call TRBD2 (6 bases). The sequencing used peripheral blood, collected in the second trimester of pregnancy. The CDR3 sequence: CATTSKVVAVQETQYF. DNA of the CDR3: TGTGCCACCACCAGCAAGGTGGTAGCGGTCCAAGAGACCCAGTACTTC.